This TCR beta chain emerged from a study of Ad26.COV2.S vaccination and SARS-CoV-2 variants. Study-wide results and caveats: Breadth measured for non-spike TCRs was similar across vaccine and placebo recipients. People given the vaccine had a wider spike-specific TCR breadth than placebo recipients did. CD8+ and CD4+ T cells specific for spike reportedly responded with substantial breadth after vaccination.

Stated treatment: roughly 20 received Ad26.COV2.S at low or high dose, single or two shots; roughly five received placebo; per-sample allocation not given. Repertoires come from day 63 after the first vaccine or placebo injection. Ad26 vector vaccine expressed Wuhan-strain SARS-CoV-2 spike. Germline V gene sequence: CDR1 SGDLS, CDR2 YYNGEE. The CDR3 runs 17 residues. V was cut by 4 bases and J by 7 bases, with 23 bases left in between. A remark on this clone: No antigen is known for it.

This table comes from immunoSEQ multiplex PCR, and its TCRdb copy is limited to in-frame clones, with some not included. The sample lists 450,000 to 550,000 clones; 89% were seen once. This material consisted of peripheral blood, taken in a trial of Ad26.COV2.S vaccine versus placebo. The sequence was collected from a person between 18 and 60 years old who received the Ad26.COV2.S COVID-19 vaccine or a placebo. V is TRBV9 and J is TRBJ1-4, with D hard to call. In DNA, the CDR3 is TGTGCCAGCAGCCTAGGGTTAGGGAGGACCTACGTTGAAAAACTGTTTTTT. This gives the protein CASSLGLGRTYVEKLFF.